This entry concerns a single TCR beta chain. Germline CDR1 reads DFQATT; CDR2 reads SNEGSKA (reference sequence). The V end was cut by 5 bases, the J end by 7 bases, with 10 bases between. The CDR3 is 11 amino acids. As to time point: patch test 1, 2 weeks after DPC sensitization. Treatment indicated: therapeutic diphenylcyclopropenone sensitization with weekly scalp DPC. Every donor had alopecia and was 18 to 70 years old; all were suitable for DPC. TCRdb reprocessed the RACE reads via MiXCR and lists one record per CDR3 protein. The profile shows some 340,000 distinct CDR3 sequences, approximately 6.3% of them singletons. This sample was taken from a study of human T cells and chemical hapten exposure.

The specimen comprised whole blood, sampled in connection with sensitization to the hapten diphenylcyclopropenone (DPC). The rearrangement links TRBV20-1 to TRBJ2-3, with a weak D call TRBD2 (5 bases). This clonotype originated in a woman aged 18-29 years with alopecia areata. Some clones in this sample may be carry-over from other donors' samples. DNA for the CDR3: TGCAGTGCTCCGAGCGGAAATACGCAGTATTTT. Its translation is CSAPSGNTQYF.